These 5 T cell receptor beta chains came from one sample sequenced in a study of blood T cell repertoires in COVID-19 (dated by TCRdb to 2018 to 2021). The library came from the immunoSEQ multiplex PCR assay. Sourced from immuneACCESS, this table was stored by TCRdb with only in-frame sequences that have V and J called. A share of the clones is absent; for the studies checked, an unresolved V gene accounts for under half, and the remainder has no known explanation. This sample holds 150,000 to 250,000 clones; 94% were observed only once. Approximately 0.69% of the sample goes to the ten largest clones. Source material: peripheral blood. These receptors came from a man under 40 with COVID-19, enrolled during active disease.

The chain couples TRBV11-2 to TRBJ1-2; maybe TRBD1 (6 bases). Germline loops: CDR1 SGHAT, CDR2 FQNNGV. V was cut by 5 bases and J by 4 bases, with 17 bases left in between. This CDR3 is built from 15 residues. CDR3 sequence (DNA): TGTGCCAGCAGCGTCACCGGGACAAAAGGCTATGGCTACACCTTC. Its translation: CASSVTGTKGYGYTF.

The chain links TRBV6-1 to TRBJ1-1; no clear D gene. The CDR3 consists of 13 residues. Germline V CDR1 and CDR2: MNHNS, SASEGT. V lost 2 bases and J lost 8, with 12 bases in between. CDR3 in DNA: TGTGCCAGCAGTGAAAAGTTGAGGGTCGAAGCTTTCTTT. This gives the protein CASSEKLRVEAFF.

The V gene is TRBV20-1, the J gene TRBJ2-4; tentatively, D is TRBD1 (5 bases). The germline V and J ends were trimmed by 3 bases and 7 bases, with 16 bases remaining between them. The CDR3 consists of 14 residues. Per germline, CDR1 DFQATT and CDR2 SNEGSKA (reference sequence). DNA of the CDR3: TGCAGTGCTAGTATGAACAGGTTAACGAACATTCAGTACTTC. Amino acid sequence: CSASMNRLTNIQYF.

This clone was observed once. CDR3 DNA sequence: TGTGCCAGCTCACCACGCCCTAATAATTCACCCCTCCACTTT. It translates to CASSPRPNNSPLHF. V usage is TRBV18 and J usage is TRBJ1-6; D gene uncertain. CDR1 KGHSH and CDR2 LQKENI come from the germline V gene. V lost 1 base to trimming and J lost 5 bases, with 6 bases between them. The CDR3 has 14 residues.

V usage is TRBV11-2 and J usage is TRBJ2-5, with 7 bases fitting TRBD1. The CDR3 totals 16 residues. CDR1 and CDR2 from the germline V gene are SGHAT and FQNNGV. With V trimmed by 5 bases and J by 0 bases, 9 bases remained unmatched. CDR3 nucleotide sequence: TGTGCCAGCAGCCCAACAGGGGAATGGAACCAAGAGACCCAGTACTTC. Its protein is CASSPTGEWNQETQYF. Together with reference TRBV11-2 and TRBJ2-5, the CDR3 gives the full variable domain: EAGVAQSPRYKIIEKRQSVAFWCNPISGHATLYWYQQILGQGPKLLIQFQNNGVVDDSQLPKDRFSAERLKGVDSTLKIQPAKLEDSAVYLCASSPTGEWNQETQYFGPGTRLLVL.